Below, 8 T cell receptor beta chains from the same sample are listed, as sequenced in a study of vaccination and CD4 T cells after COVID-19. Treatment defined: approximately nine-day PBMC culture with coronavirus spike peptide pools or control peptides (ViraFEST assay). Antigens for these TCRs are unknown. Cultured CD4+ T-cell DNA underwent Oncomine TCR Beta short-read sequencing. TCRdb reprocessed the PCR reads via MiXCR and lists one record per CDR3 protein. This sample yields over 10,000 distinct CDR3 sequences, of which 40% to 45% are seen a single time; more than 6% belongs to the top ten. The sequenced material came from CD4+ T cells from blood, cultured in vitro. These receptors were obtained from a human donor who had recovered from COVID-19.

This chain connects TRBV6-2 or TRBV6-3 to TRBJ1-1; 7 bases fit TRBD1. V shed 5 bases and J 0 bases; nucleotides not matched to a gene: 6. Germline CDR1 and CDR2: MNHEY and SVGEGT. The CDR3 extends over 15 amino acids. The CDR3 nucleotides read TGTGCCAGCAGTCCCAGGGGGAGAATGAACACTGAAGCTTTCTTT. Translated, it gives CASSPRGRMNTEAFF.

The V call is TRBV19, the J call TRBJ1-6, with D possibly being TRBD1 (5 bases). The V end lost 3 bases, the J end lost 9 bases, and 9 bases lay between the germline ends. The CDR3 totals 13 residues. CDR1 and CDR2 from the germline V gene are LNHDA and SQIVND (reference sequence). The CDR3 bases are TGTGCCAGTAGTATTGGGGGGGGTTCACCCCTCCACTTT. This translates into CASSIGGGSPLHF.

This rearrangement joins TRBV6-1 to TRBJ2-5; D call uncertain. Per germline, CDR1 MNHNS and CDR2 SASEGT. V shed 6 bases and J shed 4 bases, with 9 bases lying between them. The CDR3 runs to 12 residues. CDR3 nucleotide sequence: TGTGCCAGCAGGTGGGGTGCAGAGACCCAGTACTTC. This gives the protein CASRWGAETQYF.

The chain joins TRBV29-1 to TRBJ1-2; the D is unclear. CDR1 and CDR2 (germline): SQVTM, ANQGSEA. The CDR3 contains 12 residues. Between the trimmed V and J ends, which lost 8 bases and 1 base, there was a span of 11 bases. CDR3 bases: TGCAGCTCTAAGGACTTTAACTATGGCTACACCTTC. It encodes CSSKDFNYGYTF.

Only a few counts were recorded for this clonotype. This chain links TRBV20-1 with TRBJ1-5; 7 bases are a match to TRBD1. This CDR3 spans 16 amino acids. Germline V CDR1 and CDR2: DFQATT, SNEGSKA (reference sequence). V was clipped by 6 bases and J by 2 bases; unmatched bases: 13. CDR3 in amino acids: CSAALPTGSGNQPQHF. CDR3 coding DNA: TGCAGTGCCGCCTTACCGACAGGGTCTGGCAATCAGCCCCAGCATTTT.

The CDR3 region is CASSKQGSGSNQPQHF. The DNA of the CDR3 is TGTGCCAGCAGCAAACAGGGGAGCGGAAGCAATCAGCCCCAGCATTTT. This sequence joins TRBV2 and TRBJ1-5; 7 bases fit TRBD1. The V gene end was trimmed by 6 bases and the J gene end by 1 base; junction bases not matched to a gene: 9. Germline V gene data show CDR1 as SNHLY and CDR2 as FYNNEI. This CDR3 contains 16 residues.

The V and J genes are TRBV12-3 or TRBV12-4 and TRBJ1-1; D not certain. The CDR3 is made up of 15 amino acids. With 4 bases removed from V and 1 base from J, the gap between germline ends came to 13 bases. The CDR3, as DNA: TGTGCCAGCAGTTCCTGGGCTCCGGGGAACACTGAAGCTTTCTTT. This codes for CASSSWAPGNTEAFF.

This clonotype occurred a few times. The CDR3 coding sequence is TGCAGTGCTAGAACGGGGGGCACAGATACGCAGTATTTT. It translates to CSARTGGTDTQYF. The chain employs TRBV20-1 and TRBJ2-3; a weak D match, TRBD2 (6 bases). In germline, CDR1 is DFQATT, CDR2 SNEGSKA (reference sequence). Between the trimmed V and J ends, which lost 2 bases and 1 base, there was a span of 7 bases. The CDR3 covers 13 residues.